The 9 T cell receptor beta chains below come from one sample, sequenced in a study of human T cells and chemical hapten exposure (dated by TCRdb to about 2021). Libraries were made using RACE. Sequencing was performed on a NextSeq 500. TCRdb trimmed the raw reads at Q25, called clones with MiXCR and kept productive beta chains. Each record represents a unique CDR3 protein, reported with the most common genes and DNA among its rows. In this sample the table shows 40,000 or so distinct CDR3 sequences, around a tenth of which occur a single time. The top ten constitute 13% to 15% of the sample. What the time point label conveys for this sample: patch test 2, 6 weeks after DPC sensitization. What the treatment or condition label conveys for this sample: therapeutic diphenylcyclopropenone sensitization with weekly scalp DPC. Total RNA was isolated from unfractionated whole blood collected in Tempus Blood RNA tubes.

The sequenced sample was whole blood, obtained in connection with sensitization to the hapten diphenylcyclopropenone (DPC). These receptors all come from a woman aged 30 to 39 with alopecia areata. Some clones in this sample may be carry-over from other donors' samples.

This clonotype turned up a few times. The chain combines TRBV20-1 with TRBJ2-3; 9 bases fit TRBD1. The CDR3 consists of 12 residues. Germline V gene data show CDR1 as DFQATT and CDR2 as SNEGSKA (reference sequence). The V and J ends lost 3 bases and 8 bases, in that order; junction bases with no gene match: 3. The CDR3 DNA follows: TGCAGTGCTAGGACAGGGGGACCTACGCAGTATTTT. Translation gives CSARTGGPTQYF.

This sequence joins TRBV7-2 and TRBJ1-1; 8 bases map to TRBD1. After removal of 2 bases from V and 11 bases from J, the junction contained 13 bases not matched to a gene. Germline CDR1 SGHTA, CDR2 FQGNSA. This CDR3 has 15 amino acids. CDR3 loop: CASSLTGQGERRAFF. In nucleotides, the CDR3 is TGTGCCAGCAGCTTAACAGGACAGGGCGAGCGTAGGGCTTTCTTT.

This rearrangement joins TRBV27 to TRBJ1-4, with no clear D. V lost 5 bases and J 7 bases, leaving 14 bases between the germline ends. The germline CDR1 and CDR2 sequences are MNHEY and SMNVEV (reference sequence). The CDR3 is 14 residues long. The CDR3 here is CASSLFPGAEKLFF. For the CDR3, the DNA is TGTGCCAGCAGTCTCTTCCCGGGAGCTGAAAAACTGTTTTTT. Together with reference TRBV27 and TRBJ1-4, the CDR3 gives the full variable domain: EAQVTQNPRYLITVTGKKLTVTCSQNMNHEYMSWYRQDPGLGLRQIYYSMNVEVTDKGDVPEGYKVSRKEKRNFPLILESPSPNQTSLYFCASSLFPGAEKLFFGSGTQLSVL.

In this sample, this clonotype turned up a few times. The chain combines TRBV7-3 with TRBJ2-7; D unresolved. CDR1 and CDR2 (germline): SGHTA, FQGTGA. Between the trimmed V and J ends, which lost 5 bases and 1 base, there was a span of 15 bases. This CDR3 spans 15 amino acids. CDR3 sequence reads: CASSADGVYSYEQYF. Written as DNA, the CDR3 is TGTGCCAGCAGCGCGGACGGCGTTTATTCCTACGAGCAGTACTTC.

V gene TRBV6-7 combines with J gene TRBJ2-7; D not resolved. TRBV6-7 is an ORF for which the function is uncertain. V was cut by 0 bases and J by 5 bases, with 11 bases left in between. This CDR3 has 14 residues. The CDR3 DNA reads as TGTGCCAGCAGTTACTCGCGGTTCCTGGACGAGCAGTACTTC. Its translation: CASSYSRFLDEQYF.

The rearrangement uses TRBV11-3 and TRBJ2-5, with 14 bases that match TRBD2. There are 16 residues in the CDR3. V dropped 4 bases and J dropped 4; count of bases not matched to a gene: 5. CDR1 is SGHNT, CDR2 YENEEA, per germline. The DNA of the CDR3 is TGTGCCAGCAGCTCAAGGACTAGCGGGGGGCCAGAGACCCAGTACTTC. Translating gives CASSSRTSGGPETQYF. Full variable domain (remainder filled in from reference TRBV11-3 and TRBJ2-5): EAGVVQSPRYKIIEKKQPVAFWCNPISGHNTLYWYLQNLGQGPELLIRYENEEAVDDSQLPKDRFSAERLKGVDSTLKIQPAELGDSAVYLCASSSRTSGGPETQYFGPGTRLLVL.

A few counts support this clonotype. V is TRBV5-1 and J is TRBJ2-1; 11 bases are a match to TRBD1. Germline-derived CDR1 and CDR2 are SGHRS and YFSETQ. Trimming cost V 3 bases and J 8 bases; bases outside gene matches: 4. The CDR3 loop spans 14 amino acids. This chain's CDR3 is CASSWDRGNYEQFF. The DNA for the CDR3 is TGCGCCAGCAGCTGGGACAGGGGGAACTATGAGCAGTTCTTC.

This clonotype was detected a few times. The chain is built from TRBV20-1 and TRBJ2-7; D possibly corresponds to TRBD2 (5 bases). The V end was cut by 0 bases, the J end by 0 bases, with 12 bases between. Germline V gene data show CDR1 as DFQATT and CDR2 as SNEGSKA (reference sequence). This CDR3 has 15 amino acids. Written as DNA, the CDR3 is TGCAGTGCTAGAGAGCCCCTAGCAGGCTCCTACGAGCAGTACTTC. Translated, it gives CSAREPLAGSYEQYF.

This clonotype was seen only a few times. This CDR3 reads CSAGELAVFSYNEQFF. CDR3 in DNA: TGCAGTGCCGGCGAACTAGCGGTCTTTTCCTACAATGAGCAGTTCTTC. The chain uses TRBV20-1 and TRBJ2-1; TRBD2 agrees at 8 bases. Germline CDR1 reads DFQATT; CDR2 reads SNEGSKA (reference sequence). The CDR3 extends over 16 amino acids. V shed 6 bases and J 1 base; nucleotides not matched to a gene: 11.